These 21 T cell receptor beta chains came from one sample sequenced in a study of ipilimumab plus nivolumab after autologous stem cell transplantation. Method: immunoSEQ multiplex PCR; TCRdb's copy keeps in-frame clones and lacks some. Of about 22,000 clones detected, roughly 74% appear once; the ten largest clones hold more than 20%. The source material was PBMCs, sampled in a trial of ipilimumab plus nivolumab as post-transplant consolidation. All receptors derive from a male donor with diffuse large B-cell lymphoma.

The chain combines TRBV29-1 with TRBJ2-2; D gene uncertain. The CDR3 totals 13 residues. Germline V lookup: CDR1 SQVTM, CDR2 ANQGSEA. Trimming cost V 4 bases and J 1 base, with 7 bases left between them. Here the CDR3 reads CSVVGRNTGELFF. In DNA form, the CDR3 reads TGCAGCGTTGTTGGTCGGAACACCGGGGAGCTGTTTTTT.

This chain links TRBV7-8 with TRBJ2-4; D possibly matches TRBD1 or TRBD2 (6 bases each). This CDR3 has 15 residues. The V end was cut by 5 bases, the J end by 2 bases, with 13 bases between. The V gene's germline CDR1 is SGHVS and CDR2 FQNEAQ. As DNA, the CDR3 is TGTGCCAGCAGCCCTGGGGGCGGGACCAAAAACATTCAGTACTTC. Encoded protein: CASSPGGGTKNIQYF.

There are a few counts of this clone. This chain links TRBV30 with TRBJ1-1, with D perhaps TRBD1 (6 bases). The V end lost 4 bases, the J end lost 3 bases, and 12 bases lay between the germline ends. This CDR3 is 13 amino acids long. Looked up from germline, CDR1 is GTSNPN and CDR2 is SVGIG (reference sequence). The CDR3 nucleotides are TGTGCCTGGATTGGAGGGGGGGACACTGAAGCTTTCTTT. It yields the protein CAWIGGGDTEAFF.

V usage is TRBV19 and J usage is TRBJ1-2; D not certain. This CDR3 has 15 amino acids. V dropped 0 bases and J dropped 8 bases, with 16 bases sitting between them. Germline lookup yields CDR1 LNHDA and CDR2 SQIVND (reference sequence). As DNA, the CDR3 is TGTGCCAGTAGTATAGAGGGCAGGAGGTTAGAAGGCTACACCTTC. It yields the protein CASSIEGRRLEGYTF.

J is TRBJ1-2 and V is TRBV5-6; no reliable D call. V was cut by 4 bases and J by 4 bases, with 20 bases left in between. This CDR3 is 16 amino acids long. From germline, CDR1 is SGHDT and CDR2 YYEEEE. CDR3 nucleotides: TGTGCCAGCAGCCGATCCCGGTACAGCCCTGCCTATGGCTACACCTTC. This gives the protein CASSRSRYSPAYGYTF.

CDR3 in amino acids: CASNDRSTQSRANVLTF. CDR3 nucleotide sequence: TGTGCCAGCAATGATCGTTCCACACAAAGTCGGGCCAACGTCCTGACTTTC. This rearrangement joins TRBV5-8 to TRBJ2-6; D ambiguous. Trimming pared 6 bases from V and 5 bases from J, leaving 21 bases between. Germline V gives CDR1 SGHTS, CDR2 YDEGEE. CDR3 length equals 17 residues.

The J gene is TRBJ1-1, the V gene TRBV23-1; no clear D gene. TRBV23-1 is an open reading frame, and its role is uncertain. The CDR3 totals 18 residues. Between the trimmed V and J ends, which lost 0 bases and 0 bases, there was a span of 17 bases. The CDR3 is CASSQSAENLIMNTEAFF. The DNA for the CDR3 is TGCGCCAGCAGTCAATCGGCAGAGAACCTTATCATGAACACTGAAGCTTTCTTT.

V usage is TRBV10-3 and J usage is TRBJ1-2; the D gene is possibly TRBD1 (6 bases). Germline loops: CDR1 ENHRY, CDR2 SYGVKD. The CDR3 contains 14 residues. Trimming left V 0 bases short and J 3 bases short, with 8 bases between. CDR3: CAISESRGDYGYTF. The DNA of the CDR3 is TGTGCCATCAGTGAGTCGAGGGGGGACTATGGCTACACCTTC.

CDR3 in DNA: TGTGCCACCAGCCTTCGGGCTAACTATGGCTACACCTTC. It encodes CATSLRANYGYTF. The rearrangement links TRBV28 to TRBJ1-2; D is undetermined. The V end lost 10 bases, the J end lost 0 bases, and 12 bases lay between the germline ends. The CDR3 sequence is 13 residues long. Germline assignment: CDR1 MDHEN and CDR2 SYDVKM.

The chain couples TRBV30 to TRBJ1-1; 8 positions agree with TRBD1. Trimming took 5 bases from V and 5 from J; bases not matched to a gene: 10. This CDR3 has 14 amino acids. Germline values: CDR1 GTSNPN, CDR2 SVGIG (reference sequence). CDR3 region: CAWHPRDRQTEAFF. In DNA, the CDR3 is TGTGCCTGGCACCCCCGGGACAGGCAAACTGAAGCTTTCTTT.

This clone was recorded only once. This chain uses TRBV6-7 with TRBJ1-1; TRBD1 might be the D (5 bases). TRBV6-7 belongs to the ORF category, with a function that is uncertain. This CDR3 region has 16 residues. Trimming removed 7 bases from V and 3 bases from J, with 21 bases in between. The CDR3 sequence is CASITVGRGGDTEAFF. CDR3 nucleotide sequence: TGTGCCAGCATCACGGTGGGACGCGGAGGGGACACTGAAGCTTTCTTT.

In DNA, the CDR3 is TGTGCCAGCAGCGCTGCAGGCGTAGATACGCAGTATTTT. This codes for CASSAAGVDTQYF. The chain couples TRBV5-6 to TRBJ2-3, with D hard to call. Germline lookup yields CDR1 SGHDT and CDR2 YYEEEE. The CDR3 sequence is 13 residues long. Trimming removed 4 bases at V and 5 bases at J, with 11 bases between.

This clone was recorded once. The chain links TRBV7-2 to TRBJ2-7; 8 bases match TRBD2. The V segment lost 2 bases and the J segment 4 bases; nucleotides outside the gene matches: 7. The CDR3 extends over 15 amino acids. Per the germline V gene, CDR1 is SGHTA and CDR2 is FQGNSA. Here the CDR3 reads CASSLHTSGAYEQYF. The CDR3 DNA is TGTGCCAGCAGCTTACACACTAGCGGAGCTTACGAGCAGTACTTC.

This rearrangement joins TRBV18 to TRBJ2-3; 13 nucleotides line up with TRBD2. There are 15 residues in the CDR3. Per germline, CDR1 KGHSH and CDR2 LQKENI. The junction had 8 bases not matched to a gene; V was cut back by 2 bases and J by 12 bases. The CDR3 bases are TGTGCCAGCTCACCAGATGCTCGGACTAGCGGGGGTCAGTATTTT. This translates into CASSPDARTSGGQYF.

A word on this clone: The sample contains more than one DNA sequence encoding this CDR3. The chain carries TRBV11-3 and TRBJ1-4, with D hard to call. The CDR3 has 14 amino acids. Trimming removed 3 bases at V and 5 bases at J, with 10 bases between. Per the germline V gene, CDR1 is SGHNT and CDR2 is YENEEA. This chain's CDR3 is CASSLGRINEKLFF. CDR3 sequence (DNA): TGTGCCAGCAGCTTGGGCAGGATAAATGAAAAACTGTTTTTT.

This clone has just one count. The CDR3 DNA is TGTGCCCGTGGGGCGAGCTCCATTCCGGGGGGTACGCAGTATTTT. Translated: CARGASSIPGGTQYF. V is TRBV5-8 and J is TRBJ2-3, with 7 bases aligning to TRBD2. Germline V lookup: CDR1 SGHTS, CDR2 YDEGEE. J lost 8 bases, V lost 10 bases, and 19 bases had no gene match. The CDR3 is made up of 15 amino acids.

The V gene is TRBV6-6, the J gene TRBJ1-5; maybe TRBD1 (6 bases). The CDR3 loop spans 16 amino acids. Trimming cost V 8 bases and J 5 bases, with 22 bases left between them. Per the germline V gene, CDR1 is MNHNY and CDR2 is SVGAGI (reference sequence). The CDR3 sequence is CASSNMGAGGDQPQHF. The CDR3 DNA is TGTGCCAGCTCAAATATGGGGGCGGGGGGGGATCAGCCCCAGCATTTT.

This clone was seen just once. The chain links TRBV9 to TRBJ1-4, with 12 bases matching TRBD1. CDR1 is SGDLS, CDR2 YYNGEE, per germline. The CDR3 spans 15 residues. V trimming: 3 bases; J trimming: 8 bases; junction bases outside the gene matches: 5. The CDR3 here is CASSASGTGGEKLFF. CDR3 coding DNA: TGTGCCAGCAGCGCCTCCGGGACAGGGGGCGAAAAACTGTTTTTT. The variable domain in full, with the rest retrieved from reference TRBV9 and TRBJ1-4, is DSGVTQTPKHLITATGQRVTLRCSPRSGDLSVYWYQQSLDQGLQFLIQYYNGEERAKGNILERFSAQQFPDLHSELNLSSLELGDSALYFCASSASGTGGEKLFFGSGTQLSVL.

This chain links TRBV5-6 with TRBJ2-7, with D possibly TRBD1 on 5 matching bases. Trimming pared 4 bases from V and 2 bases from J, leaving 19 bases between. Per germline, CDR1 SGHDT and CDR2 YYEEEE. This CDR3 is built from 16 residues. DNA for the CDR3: TGTGCCAGCAGCAGAGGTCCCGGAACGGACACCTACGAGCAGTACTTC. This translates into CASSRGPGTDTYEQYF.

CDR3 DNA: TGTGCCAGCAGCTTGGAGACAGTTCTTTCTGGAAACACCATATATTTT. It encodes CASSLETVLSGNTIYF. The chain carries TRBV11-2 and TRBJ1-3; D might be TRBD1 (5 bases). The CDR3 is 16 amino acids. The V gene lost 3 bases and the J gene lost 1 base, with 13 bases spanning the gap. The germline CDR1 and CDR2 sequences are SGHAT and FQNNGV.

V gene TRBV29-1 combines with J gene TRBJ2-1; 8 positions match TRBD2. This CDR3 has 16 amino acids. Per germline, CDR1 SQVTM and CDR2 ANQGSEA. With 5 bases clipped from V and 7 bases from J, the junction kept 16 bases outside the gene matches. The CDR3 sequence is CSVQFRYSGMGNEQFF. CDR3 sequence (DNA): TGCAGCGTTCAATTTCGTTATAGCGGGATGGGGAATGAGCAGTTCTTC.